This TCR beta chain was documented in a study of blood T cell repertoires in COVID-19. Study information: From the United States, Italy and Spain came samples of acute and convalescent COVID-19. Sample material is recorded as cDNA or gDNA derived from T cells, B-cell-depleted T cells, or PBMCs.

Study processing details: Estimation of nucleated cell counts was performed using reference gene primer amplification. This table comes from immunoSEQ multiplex PCR, and its TCRdb copy is limited to in-frame clones, with some not included. V and J calls and clone size are given by that table; D and trimming were obtained from the DNA. Here the sample spans about 200,000 clones, approximately 82% being singletons. The CDR3 runs to 14 residues. Trimming took off 2 bases at V and 7 bases at J, with 14 bases between the two ends. The germline V gene has CDR1 MNHNS and CDR2 SASEGT. Sequencing was performed on peripheral blood. The chain carries TRBV6-1 and TRBJ1-2; D might be TRBD1 (5 bases). This receptor was identified in a human donor with acute or convalescent COVID-19. The donor label of this sample is uncertain. CDR3 bases: TGTGCCAGCAGTGAACCGGGACTGTCGTTTGGCTACACCTTC. This sequence encodes CASSEPGLSFGYTF.